This TCR beta chain emerged from a study of beta chain features in type 1 diabetes. Study-level background: Patients looked much like healthy donors when it came to age, gender and cell yields.

Regarding this clone: Its antigen is as yet unknown.

Study-level points and caveats: PCR might favor shorter templates, but any such skew would affect patients and controls equally.

Losses at the gene ends were 3 bases for V and 5 bases for J; bases not matched to a gene: 7. The CDR3 totals 14 residues. Germline V lookup: CDR1 GTSNPN, CDR2 SVGIG (reference sequence). Investigators reverse transcribed all isolated RNA, so they sequenced expressed TCRB transcripts. For naive, central memory and regulatory T cell samples, reads averaged about 3.5 million. Only in-frame clones appear in the TCRdb table, and some are missing; sequencing was by immunoSEQ multiplex PCR. The sample contains 150,000 to 180,000 clones, approximately 8.1% of which appear only once. The TCR originated in a man between 18 and 35 years old in good health. The specimen was central memory CD4+ T cells from blood. The chain recombines TRBV30 with TRBJ2-7, with 10 bases that match TRBD1. CDR3 region: CAWRTGTGEDEQYF. As DNA, the CDR3 is TGTGCCTGGAGGACCGGGACAGGGGAAGACGAGCAGTACTTC.